A single sample gave rise to the 20 T cell receptor beta chains below, sequenced in a study of molecular identifiers for immune sequencing clone quantification. TCRdb re-analysed the PCR reads in MiXCR, keeping a single row per CDR3 protein. The data contain roughly 630,000 distinct CDR3 sequences, 25% of them seen just once; the ten biggest clones take up about 0.81%. The sequenced sample consisted of naive CD8+ T cells from blood, with Jurkat cell RNA spiked in. Regarding subset: FACS-sorted CD8+CD4-CCR7+CD45RA+ naive T cells. The receptors stem from a human donor in good health. Some libraries in this study had Jurkat cell RNA spiked in.

This clonotype came up a few times. The rearrangement joins TRBV20-1 to TRBJ2-7; D is uncertain. CDR3 length: 11 amino acids. CDR1 is DFQATT, CDR2 SNEGSKA, per germline (reference sequence). Trimming cost V 6 bases and J 7 bases, with 13 bases left between them. The CDR3 reads CSAMVLGEQYF. The CDR3, as DNA: TGCAGTGCCATGGTGTTGGGTGAGCAGTACTTC.

This clonotype occurred many times. V and J are TRBV24-1 and TRBJ2-2, with D uncertain. V lost 1 base and J 2 bases, leaving 4 bases between the germline ends. Germline lookup yields CDR1 KGHDR and CDR2 SFDVKD. CDR3 length: 14 amino acids. The CDR3 nucleotides are TGTGCCACCAGTGATTTCCTTAACACCGGGGAGCTGTTTTTT. Residues: CATSDFLNTGELFF.

In the case of this clonotype: It may be a read error: a sequence one base away is much more abundant. The V and J genes are TRBV7-8 and TRBJ1-1; TRBD1 is a possible D gene (6 bases). This CDR3 contains 15 residues. Germline V lookup: CDR1 SGHVS, CDR2 FQNEAQ. For the CDR3, the DNA is TGTGCCAGCAGCTTAGCGCCGGGGGCATGGACTGAAGATTTCTTT. Translation: CASSLAPGAWTEDFF.

At least ten counts were recorded for this clonotype. The V call is TRBV7-9, the J call TRBJ1-1; 9 nucleotides line up with TRBD1. The germline gives CDR1 SEHNR, CDR2 FQNEAQ (reference sequence). The CDR3 runs to 14 residues. V lost 4 bases to trimming and J lost 6 bases; unmatched junction nucleotides: 6. This CDR3 reads CASSSSTGGPEAFF. In DNA form, the CDR3 reads TGTGCCAGCAGCTCCTCAACAGGGGGCCCTGAAGCTTTCTTT.

In regard to this clonotype: Germline is not matched at one junction end, which may reflect a read error. This chain links TRBV5-6 with TRBJ1-4; no firm D call. The CDR3 totals 17 residues. Per germline, CDR1 SGHDT and CDR2 YYEEEE. CDR3: CAGSRQFRLKANEKLFF. Written as DNA, the CDR3 is TGTGCCGGCAGCCGACAATTCAGACTTAAGGCTAATGAAAAACTGTTTTTT.

V gene TRBV19 combines with J gene TRBJ1-1; 11 bases are a match to TRBD1. The length of the CDR3 is 15 residues. V lost 3 bases and J lost 4; bases outside the gene matches: 4. Per the germline V gene, CDR1 is LNHDA and CDR2 is SQIVND (reference sequence). The CDR3 DNA is TGTGCCAGTAGTATGGGGGACAGGGGGATCACTGAAGCTTTCTTT. Protein: CASSMGDRGITEAFF.

This clonotype was detected a few times. The chain links TRBV5-6 to TRBJ2-1; no firm D call. The V end was cut by 4 bases, the J end by 0 bases, with 14 bases between. There are 16 residues in the CDR3. Germline values: CDR1 SGHDT, CDR2 YYEEEE. CDR3 nucleotide sequence: TGTGCCAGCAGCCAGCTTGTCCGAGCCTCCTACAATGAGCAGTTCTTC. It yields the protein CASSQLVRASYNEQFF. The variable domain in full, completed from reference TRBV5-6 and TRBJ2-1, reads DAGVTQSPTHLIKTRGQQVTLRCSPKSGHDTVSWYQQALGQGPQFIFQYYEEEERQRGNFPDRFSGHQFPNYSSELNVNALLLGDSALYLCASSQLVRASYNEQFFGPGTRLTVL.

This clonotype was recorded at least ten times. The chain has TRBV27 and TRBJ2-7; 8 bases map to TRBD1. This CDR3 has 16 amino acids. Per germline, CDR1 MNHEY and CDR2 SMNVEV (reference sequence). Trimming at V came to 3 bases and at J to 0 bases, leaving 7 bases not matched to a gene. The DNA for the CDR3 is TGTGCCAGCAGTTTGAGGCAGGGGGCGAGCTCCTACGAGCAGTACTTC. Translation gives CASSLRQGASSYEQYF.

This clonotype occurred many times. This chain links TRBV5-6 with TRBJ1-3; 8 bases are a match to TRBD1. Germline CDR1 SGHDT, CDR2 YYEEEE. Unmatched junction bases numbered 6, after V lost 2 bases and J lost 2 bases. The CDR3 has 16 residues. Here the CDR3 DNA reads TGTGCCAGCAGCTTCTACGGGACAGGACCTGGAAACACCATATATTTT. It specifies CASSFYGTGPGNTIYF.

This clonotype was detected only a few times. This chain connects TRBV2 to TRBJ2-7, with TRBD2 identical over 7 bases. CDR1 SNHLY and CDR2 FYNNEI come from the germline V gene. CDR3 length equals 17 residues. The V segment lost 7 bases and the J segment 1 base; nucleotides outside the gene matches: 16. CDR3 loop: CASTSSPSSGLSYEQYF. The CDR3 DNA sequence: TGTGCCAGCACTTCAAGCCCTTCTAGCGGACTTTCCTACGAGCAGTACTTC. Drawing the rest from reference TRBV2 and TRBJ2-7, the complete variable domain is EPEVTQTPSHQVTQMGQEVILRCVPISNHLYFYWYRQILGQKVEFLVSFYNNEISEKSEIFDDQFSVERPDGSNFTLKIRSTKLEDSAMYFCASTSSPSSGLSYEQYFGPGTRLTVT.

This clonotype was observed many times. The rearrangement uses TRBV27 and TRBJ2-7; 9 nucleotides match TRBD1. CDR3 length: 14 amino acids. After removal of 5 bases from V and 3 bases from J, the junction contained 5 bases not matched to a gene. In germline, CDR1 is MNHEY, CDR2 SMNVEV (reference sequence). DNA of the CDR3: TGTGCCAGCAGTCCTACAGGGGGCGGCTACGAGCAGTACTTC. Its protein product is CASSPTGGGYEQYF.

Turning to this clonotype: A clone one base away is much larger, so this may be a read error. The chain uses TRBV7-9 and TRBJ2-4; 7 nucleotides agree with TRBD1. Germline V gives CDR1 SEHNR, CDR2 FQNEAQ (reference sequence). The CDR3 has 15 residues. The CDR3 DNA is TGTGCCGGCAGCTTAGTGACAGGGCCAAAAAACATTCAGTACTTC. Protein product: CAGSLVTGPKNIQYF.

In this sample, this clonotype turned up many times. This chain uses TRBV4-3 with TRBJ1-5; 7 bases are a match to TRBD1. The germline gives CDR1 LGHNA, CDR2 YSLEER. The V segment lost 0 bases and the J segment 1 base; nucleotides outside the gene matches: 12. CDR3 size: 19 residues. The CDR3 bases are TGCGCCAGCAGCCAAGAAAGGGGTGACCGGGACAGAAGCAATCAGCCCCAGCATTTT. It yields the protein CASSQERGDRDRSNQPQHF.

About this clonotype: The junction and the germline gene differ at one end; a read error may be behind it. The chain couples TRBV12-5 to TRBJ1-2; D not certain. From germline, CDR1 is LGHNT and CDR2 FRNRAP. The CDR3 has 15 residues. DNA for the CDR3: TGTGCTAGTGGTTTGTCCCTACATGGTCCGGCTGGCTGCACCTTC. Protein: CASGLSLHGPAGCTF. Full variable domain (rest looked up from reference TRBV12-5 and TRBJ1-2): DARVTQTPRHKVTEMGQEVTMRCQPILGHNTVFWYRQTMMQGLELLAYFRNRAPLDDSGMPKDRFSAEMPDATLATLKIQPSEPRDSAVYFCASGLSLHGPAGCTFGSGTRLTVV.

V and J are TRBV11-2 and TRBJ2-1; 10 bases line up with TRBD2. With V trimmed by 4 bases and J by 7 bases, 10 bases remained unmatched. CDR3 size: 16 residues. CDR1 is SGHAT and CDR2 is FQNNGV in the germline V gene. The CDR3 loop is CASSYLAGDLRNEQFF. In DNA form, the CDR3 reads TGTGCCAGCAGCTACCTAGCGGGGGACCTTCGGAATGAGCAGTTCTTC.

The chain has TRBV6-2 or TRBV6-3 and TRBJ2-4, with 9 bases matching TRBD1. CDR3 length equals 19 residues. V lost 5 bases and J lost 0; bases outside the gene matches: 14. The germline V gene has CDR1 MNHEY and CDR2 SVGEGT. Here the CDR3 DNA reads TGTGCCAGCAGTCATATAGTTGGGACAGGGTGGATAGCCAAAAACATTCAGTACTTC. Protein product: CASSHIVGTGWIAKNIQYF.

The CDR3: CASTQGARGTDTQYF. The CDR3 DNA reads as TGTGCCAGCACACAGGGAGCGAGAGGCACAGATACGCAGTATTTT. This chain uses TRBV11-2 with TRBJ2-3; a possible D gene is TRBD1 (6 bases). The CDR3 has 15 amino acids. Trimming left V 7 bases short and J 1 base short, with 15 bases between. Germline V gives CDR1 SGHAT, CDR2 FQNNGV.

V usage is TRBV12-3 or TRBV12-4 and J usage is TRBJ2-7, with D perhaps matching TRBD2 (5 bases). This CDR3 contains 13 residues. V was trimmed by 6 bases and J by 2 bases, leaving 11 bases between them. The CDR3 DNA sequence: TGTGCCAGCAGACCTCCGGGAACCTACGAGCAGTACTTC. This sequence encodes CASRPPGTYEQYF.

With regard to this clonotype: A read error may explain this, as a much larger clone is one base away. The chain couples TRBV7-9 to TRBJ1-1; unclear D gene. V was trimmed by 5 bases and J by 3 bases, leaving 16 bases between them. Per germline, CDR1 SEHNR and CDR2 FQNEAQ (reference sequence). The CDR3 length is 15 residues. CDR3 protein: CASSRTTRRDTEAFF. The CDR3 DNA reads as TGTGCCAGCAGCCGAACGACCAGAAGGGACACTGAAGCTTTCTTT.

This clonotype was observed a single time. Just one base apart from a much larger clone, this may be a read error. V gene TRBV20-1 combines with J gene TRBJ1-5; 7 bases align to TRBD1. The germline V gene encodes CDR1 DFQATT and CDR2 SNEGSKA (reference sequence). The J segment lost 0 bases and the V segment lost 6 bases, leaving 8 bases of the junction unmatched. The CDR3 covers 15 residues. CDR3 nucleotide sequence: TGCAGTGCCCCGACAGGGCCTTATAGCAATCAGCCCCAGCATTTT. As protein: CSAPTGPYSNQPQHF.